This T cell receptor beta chain comes out of a study of Ad26.COV2.S vaccination and SARS-CoV-2 variants. For the study at large: In the COV1001 trial, the donor was in the Ad26.COV2.S arm. Intramuscular Ad26.COV2.S at 5x10^10 or 1x10^11 viral particles.

Profiled with immunoSEQ multiplex PCR; TCRdb holds only in-frame clones, not every one. The table includes approximately 480,000 clones, around 88% detected once. With 5 bases removed from V and 6 bases from J, the gap between germline ends came to 19 bases. Per the germline V gene, CDR1 is MNHNY and CDR2 is SVGAGI (reference sequence). The CDR3 length is 15 residues. Notes on this clone: Its antigen is unknown.

Study-wide points: Across vaccine and placebo recipients, the breadth of non-spike TCRs was similar. After vaccination, substantial breadth of spike-specific CD8+ and CD4+ responses was reported.

Treatment denoted: approximately 18 received Ad26.COV2.S at low or high dose, single or two shots; a few received placebo; per-sample allocation not given. On day 63 after the first injection, vaccine and placebo recipients gave samples. The rearrangement uses TRBV6-6 and TRBJ1-1; D gene ambiguous. Specimen: peripheral blood, collected in a trial of Ad26.COV2.S vaccine versus placebo. The clonotype originates from a person between 18 and 65 years old who received the Ad26.COV2.S COVID-19 vaccine or a placebo. The CDR3 coding sequence is TGTGCCAGCAGTGGCCGTTCAAGGTTATCCGCTGAAGCTTTCTTT. Its protein product is CASSGRSRLSAEAFF.